One sample yielded the 25 T cell receptor beta chains listed below, sequenced in a study of early T cells in non-severe SARS-CoV-2 infection. Each CDR3 protein gets one entry after TCRdb re-called the 5' RACE reads with MiXCR. The sample consists of approximately 84,000 distinct CDR3 sequences, 15% of them appearing once. Sequenced material: whole blood. The receptors were gathered from an adult who was a healthcare worker with PCR-confirmed SARS-CoV-2 infection or an uninfected control (not recorded which).

This rearrangement joins TRBV28 to TRBJ2-7; D unresolved. V was pared by 3 bases and J by 2 bases, with 11 bases between. The germline V gene encodes CDR1 MDHEN and CDR2 SYDVKM. CDR3 length: 14 residues. This CDR3 is CASSFSDDPYEQYF. As DNA, the CDR3 is TGTGCCAGCAGTTTTTCGGACGATCCCTACGAGCAGTACTTC.

This clonotype was counted a few times. The gene calls are TRBV19 and TRBJ2-1, with 7 bases that match TRBD2. Per germline, CDR1 LNHDA and CDR2 SQIVND (reference sequence). This CDR3 contains 16 residues. Trimming at V came to 6 bases and at J to 2 bases, leaving 10 bases not matched to a gene. The CDR3 DNA reads TGTGCCAGTAGATCCGAGCGGGAAGTCCCCTACAATGAGCAGTTCTTC. It encodes CASRSEREVPYNEQFF. The variable domain in full, with the rest retrieved from reference TRBV19 and TRBJ2-1, is DGGITQSPKYLFRKEGQNVTLSCEQNLNHDAMYWYRQDPGQGLRLIYYSQIVNDFQKGDIAEGYSVSREKKESFPLTVTSAQKNPTAFYLCASRSEREVPYNEQFFGPGTRLTVL.

The V gene is TRBV7-9, the J gene TRBJ1-5; D is unresolved. From germline, CDR1 is SEHNR and CDR2 FQNEAQ (reference sequence). CDR3 length: 13 amino acids. Between the trimmed V and J ends, which lost 5 bases and 0 bases, there was a span of 5 bases. CDR3 sequence: CASSINSNQPQHF. CDR3 DNA: TGTGCCAGCAGCATTAATAGCAATCAGCCCCAGCATTTT.

This sequence joins TRBV18 and TRBJ2-3; 7 positions agree with TRBD2. Germline values: CDR1 KGHSH, CDR2 LQKENI. The CDR3 runs 16 residues. J was trimmed by 3 bases and V by 2 bases; bases with no gene match: 8. This CDR3 reads CASSPNTGGGTDTQYF. Here the CDR3 DNA reads TGTGCCAGCTCACCAAATACGGGAGGTGGAACAGATACGCAGTATTTT.

There are many counts of this clonotype. The chain employs TRBV20-1 and TRBJ1-4; tentative D call: TRBD1 (5 bases). The CDR3 covers 14 residues. CDR1 and CDR2 from the germline V gene are DFQATT and SNEGSKA (reference sequence). With 6 bases removed from V and 8 bases from J, the gap between germline ends came to 19 bases. In nucleotides, the CDR3 is TGCAGTGCCGGCGCGGGGGTTTACGGAGAAAAACTGTTTTTT. It encodes CSAGAGVYGEKLFF.

This clonotype was observed a few times. The chain recombines TRBV28 with TRBJ2-4; 7 bases line up with TRBD2. Losses at the gene ends were 4 bases for V and 1 base for J; bases not matched to a gene: 7. The V gene's germline CDR1 is MDHEN and CDR2 SYDVKM. This CDR3 has 16 amino acids. The CDR3 loop reads CASSSIGGRAKNIQYF. The CDR3, as DNA: TGTGCCAGCAGTTCCATCGGGGGGAGGGCCAAAAACATTCAGTACTTC. The full variable domain, its missing parts supplied by reference TRBV28 and TRBJ2-4, is DVKVTQSSRYLVKRTGEKVFLECVQDMDHENMFWYRQDPGLGLRLIYFSYDVKMKEKGDIPEGYSVSREKKERFSLILESASTNQTSMYLCASSSIGGRAKNIQYFGAGTRLSVL.

A few counts support this clonotype. This rearrangement joins TRBV3-1 to TRBJ2-4, with 11 positions matching TRBD2. J was trimmed by 4 bases and V by 1 base; bases with no gene match: 6. The CDR3 extends over 17 amino acids. Germline values: CDR1 LGHDT, CDR2 YNNKEL (reference sequence). The CDR3 here is CASSQAGLADRKNIQYF. The CDR3 DNA is TGTGCCAGCAGCCAAGCGGGACTAGCGGACAGAAAAAACATTCAGTACTTC.

J is TRBJ2-6 and V is TRBV7-8; possible D gene TRBD1, 6 bases. Trimming stripped 5 bases from V and 4 bases from J, with 21 bases between. Germline CDR1 is SGHVS and CDR2 is FQNEAQ. CDR3 size: 18 residues. The CDR3 protein is CASSPRQDVAWGANVLTF. The CDR3 DNA follows: TGTGCCAGCAGCCCAAGACAGGACGTGGCGTGGGGGGCCAACGTCCTGACTTTC.

The rearrangement links TRBV21-1 to TRBJ1-5. TRBV21-1 is designated a pseudogene. The CDR3 has 15 amino acids. The CDR3, as DNA: TGTGCCAGGGGCCAAACGTGGGGAAGCAATCAGCCCCAGCATTTT. Translating gives CARGQTWGSNQPQHF.

This clonotype has more than one count but fewer than ten. V gene TRBV7-9 combines with J gene TRBJ2-7; D perhaps matches TRBD2 (5 bases). Between the trimmed V and J ends, which lost 7 bases and 6 bases, there was a span of 16 bases. This CDR3 has 13 amino acids. Germline assignment: CDR1 SEHNR and CDR2 FQNEAQ (reference sequence). Here the CDR3 reads CASTSDYRGEQYF. The CDR3 DNA follows: TGTGCCAGCACCAGCGACTATCGTGGCGAGCAGTACTTC.

This clonotype was seen more than once but under ten times. The rearrangement joins TRBV5-6 to TRBJ2-3; 8 positions agree with TRBD2. CDR1 is SGHDT, CDR2 YYEEEE, per germline. V shed 1 base, J shed 4 bases, and the junction held 8 bases outside the gene matches. The CDR3 is made up of 16 amino acids. CDR3 nucleotide sequence: TGTGCCAGCAGCTTGCCTAGCGGGTGGCCCGCAGATACGCAGTATTTT. Its translation is CASSLPSGWPADTQYF.

J is TRBJ2-1 and V is TRBV20-1; 7 bases are a match to TRBD2. The V gene end was trimmed by 5 bases and the J gene end by 0 bases; junction bases not matched to a gene: 4. This CDR3 has 14 residues. In germline, CDR1 is DFQATT, CDR2 SNEGSKA (reference sequence). The CDR3, as DNA: TGCAGTGCTGGAGGCGGGAGCTCCTACAATGAGCAGTTCTTC. The encoded protein is CSAGGGSSYNEQFF.

In its sample, this clonotype was seen many times. The rearrangement uses TRBV20-1 and TRBJ2-7; D tentatively fits TRBD1 or TRBD2 (6 bases each). Germline values: CDR1 DFQATT, CDR2 SNEGSKA (reference sequence). V was clipped by 6 bases and J by 3 bases, with 15 bases between them. This CDR3 has 13 residues. CDR3 region: CSAREEGGYEQYF. DNA for the CDR3: TGCAGTGCCAGGGAGGAAGGGGGCTACGAGCAGTACTTC.

This CDR3 is CASSYAGTSGRSTYEQYF. The CDR3 coding sequence is TGTGCCAGCAGTTACGCCGGGACTAGCGGGAGATCTACTTACGAGCAGTACTTC. The rearrangement uses TRBV6-5 and TRBJ2-7; 14 bases line up with TRBD2. V shed 2 bases and J 4 bases; nucleotides not matched to a gene: 10. The CDR3 covers 18 residues. CDR1 is MNHEY and CDR2 is SVGAGI in the germline V gene.

CDR3 nucleotides: TGTGCCAGCAGTTACGCTCAAAGAGGACTAGCCAATGAGCAGTTCTTC. Translated: CASSYAQRGLANEQFF. V usage is TRBV6-2 or TRBV6-3 and J usage is TRBJ2-1; 8 bases map to TRBD2. CDR3 length: 16 amino acids. The junction had 9 bases not matched to a gene; V was cut back by 2 bases and J by 6 bases. Germline V lookup: CDR1 MNHEY, CDR2 SVGEGT.

This clonotype was observed a few times. The chain couples TRBV4-1 to TRBJ2-7, with D maybe TRBD2 (5 bases). Germline-derived CDR1 and CDR2 are MGHRA and YSYEKL. The CDR3 is 15 amino acids. The germline V and J ends were trimmed by 4 bases and 2 bases, with 15 bases remaining between them. CDR3 nucleotide sequence: TGCGCCAGCAGCCCGGAGGCCACCAATGCCTACGAGCAGTACTTC. This encodes CASSPEATNAYEQYF.

This chain joins TRBV4-1 and TRBJ1-1; D is uncertain. This CDR3 spans 13 amino acids. The V end lost 1 base, the J end lost 7 bases, and 10 bases lay between the germline ends. Germline loops: CDR1 MGHRA, CDR2 YSYEKL. The chain's CDR3 is CASSQVRAHEAFF. CDR3 in DNA: TGCGCCAGCAGCCAAGTCCGGGCCCATGAAGCTTTCTTT.

This clonotype was detected only a few times. The J gene is TRBJ2-2, the V gene TRBV5-1; D call uncertain. This CDR3 has 13 residues. The germline gives CDR1 SGHRS, CDR2 YFSETQ. The V end was cut by 4 bases, the J end by 7 bases, with 11 bases between. The CDR3 loop reads CASSPRAGGELFF. The DNA of the CDR3 is TGCGCCAGCAGCCCCCGGGCCGGCGGGGAGCTGTTTTTT.

CDR3 coding DNA: TGTGCCAGCAGCCCCTTCGGACAGCACACAGATACGCAGTATTTT. As protein: CASSPFGQHTDTQYF. The V call is TRBV7-9, the J call TRBJ2-3; tentative D call: TRBD1 (6 bases). V was pared by 5 bases and J by 2 bases, with 14 bases between. This CDR3 has 15 residues. From germline, CDR1 is SEHNR and CDR2 FQNEAQ (reference sequence).

The J gene is TRBJ1-5, the V gene TRBV6-2 or TRBV6-3, with a weak D call TRBD1 (6 bases). V dropped 0 bases and J dropped 0 bases, with 9 bases sitting between them. This CDR3 spans 16 amino acids. The germline V gene encodes CDR1 MNHEY and CDR2 SVGEGT. For the CDR3, the DNA is TGTGCCAGCAGTTACTCGGGGGCGTATAGCAATCAGCCCCAGCATTTT. It translates to CASSYSGAYSNQPQHF.

The CDR3 protein is CASSQDRGYEQYF. CDR3 DNA: TGCGCCAGCAGCCAAGATAGGGGGTACGAGCAGTACTTC. V gene TRBV4-3 combines with J gene TRBJ2-7; tentative D call: TRBD1 (6 bases). There are 13 residues in the CDR3. V lost 0 bases and J 4 bases, leaving 7 bases between the germline ends. CDR1 and CDR2 from the germline V gene are LGHNA and YSLEER.

This clonotype showed up many times. The rearrangement links TRBV12-3 or TRBV12-4 to TRBJ1-5; D is possibly TRBD1 (6 bases). The CDR3 extends over 15 amino acids. Trimming removed 6 bases from V and 3 bases from J, with 15 bases in between. The CDR3 sequence is CASSPPGQINQPQHF. The CDR3 DNA reads as TGTGCCAGCAGCCCACCGGGACAAATCAATCAGCCCCAGCATTTT.

This clonotype was seen repeatedly, ten times or more. The chain joins TRBV28 to TRBJ2-1, with a weak D call TRBD2 (5 bases). CDR1 and CDR2 (germline): MDHEN, SYDVKM. The CDR3 is 13 amino acids. Trimming pared 3 bases from V and 9 bases from J, leaving 12 bases between. CDR3: CASSFSGGSEQFF. DNA of the CDR3: TGTGCCAGCAGTTTCAGCGGCGGCAGTGAGCAGTTCTTC.

V and J are TRBV30 and TRBJ2-3, with a possible D match to TRBD2 (5 bases). The germline V gene has CDR1 GTSNPN and CDR2 SVGIG (reference sequence). Trimming took 0 bases from V and 5 from J, leaving 6 bases between them. This CDR3 region has 12 residues. DNA for the CDR3: TGTGCCTGGAGTGTACGGGGAGATACGCAGTATTTT. The encoded protein is CAWSVRGDTQYF.

The rearrangement links TRBV28 to TRBJ2-1; TRBD2 matches at 7 bases. The V segment lost 7 bases and the J segment 7 bases; nucleotides outside the gene matches: 4. Germline CDR1 reads MDHEN; CDR2 reads SYDVKM. The CDR3 is 12 residues long. As DNA, the CDR3 is TGTGCCAGCATAGGTAGCGGGAATGAGCAGTTCTTC. It yields the protein CASIGSGNEQFF.